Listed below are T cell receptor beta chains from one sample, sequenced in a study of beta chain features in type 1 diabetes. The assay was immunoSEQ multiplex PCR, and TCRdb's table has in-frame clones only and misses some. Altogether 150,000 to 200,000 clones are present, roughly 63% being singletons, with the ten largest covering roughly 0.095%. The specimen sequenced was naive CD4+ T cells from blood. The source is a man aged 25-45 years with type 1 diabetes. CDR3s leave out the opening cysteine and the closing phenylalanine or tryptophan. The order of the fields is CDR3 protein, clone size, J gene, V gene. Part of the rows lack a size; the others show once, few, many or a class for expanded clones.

CDR3 protein: ASSSRQGNGNEQF
clone size: few
J gene: TRBJ2-1
V gene: TRBV7-9

CDR3 protein: AWAGSYEQY
clone size: once
J gene: TRBJ2-7
V gene: TRBV30

CDR3 protein: ASSQVSAKRTQY
clone size: -
J gene: TRBJ2-3
V gene: TRBV14

CDR3 protein: ASSVEDGVYNEQF
clone size: -
J gene: TRBJ2-1
V gene: TRBV9

CDR3 protein: SVEGIQGRIIHSTDTQY
clone size: few
J gene: TRBJ2-3
V gene: TRBV29-1

CDR3 protein: AWSVRTGEAF
clone size: -
J gene: TRBJ1-1
V gene: TRBV30

CDR3 protein: ASSRTRGEDTQY
clone size: few
J gene: TRBJ2-3
V gene: TRBV4-3

CDR3 protein: ASSGAGYSNTEAF
clone size: -
J gene: TRBJ1-1
V gene: TRBV9

CDR3 protein: ASTRDSDTDTQY
clone size: -
J gene: TRBJ2-3
V gene: TRBV23-1

CDR3 protein: ASSLGTDTQY
clone size: -
J gene: TRBJ2-3
V gene: TRBV7-9

CDR3 protein: ASSLSALPSEQY
clone size: -
J gene: TRBJ2-7
V gene: TRBV28

CDR3 protein: ASSLSVPGLLTYEQY
clone size: -
J gene: TRBJ2-7
V gene: TRBV23-1

CDR3 protein: ASRKTENTIY
clone size: -
J gene: TRBJ1-3
V gene: TRBV10-2

CDR3 protein: ASSEWSSGANVLT
clone size: -
J gene: TRBJ2-6
V gene: TRBV25-1

CDR3 protein: ASSEVRQETYNEQF
clone size: -
J gene: TRBJ2-1
V gene: TRBV5-6

CDR3 protein: ASSQMTGGNQPQH
clone size: -
J gene: TRBJ1-5
V gene: TRBV4-2